The sequence of this T cell receptor beta chain was determined in a study of shared clonotypes between healthy human individuals. Using immunoSEQ multiplex PCR, the repertoire was profiled, and TCRdb retains in-frame clones only, with some absent. The sample lists under 600,000 clones, about 80% seen once, with roughly an eighth in the top ten. CDR3 length equals 15 residues. The ends were cut back, 5 bases at V and 0 bases at J, with 11 bases in the middle. Germline loops: CDR1 SGHTA, CDR2 FQGTGA. Unsorted samples relied on some 90 million PBMCs, which served as the source of genomic DNA. This receptor was identified in a woman between 35 and 50 years old in good health. Some clones in this sample may be carry-over from other donors' samples. Sequences were obtained from PBMCs. V gene TRBV7-3 combines with J gene TRBJ1-3; a weak D match, TRBD1 (5 bases). The CDR3 nucleotides are TGTGCCAGCAGCACGGGGCAGATCTCTGGAAACACCATATATTTT. Protein: CASSTGQISGNTIYF.